These 7 T cell receptor beta chains were sequenced from one sample in a study of technical replicates of blood from four donors. Assay used: immunoSEQ multiplex PCR; TCRdb lists only in-frame clones, some missing. The sample lists around 61,000 clones; around 97% were seen once. The sequenced material came from T cells isolated from PBMCs. These receptors all come from a human donor in good health.

The chain links TRBV29-1 to TRBJ1-5; the D is unclear. This CDR3 is 12 amino acids long. Germline V gene sequence: CDR1 SQVTM, CDR2 ANQGSEA. Trimming shortened V by 0 bases and J by 7 bases, and 7 bases separated the two germline ends. The DNA of the CDR3 is TGCAGCGTTGAAGATCCGGGGCAGCCCCAGCATTTT. This gives the protein CSVEDPGQPQHF.

This CDR3 is CASSPTGTGMRRGNEKLFF. For the CDR3, the DNA is TGTGCCAGCAGTCCGACCGGGACAGGGATGCGTCGGGGGAATGAAAAACTGTTTTTT. V usage is TRBV27 and J usage is TRBJ1-4, with 9 bases matching TRBD1. This CDR3 spans 19 amino acids. Trimming took 5 bases from V and 5 from J; bases not matched to a gene: 18. Germline V gives CDR1 MNHEY, CDR2 SMNVEV (reference sequence).

This clone was counted a single time. The chain uses TRBV27 and TRBJ1-6; D ambiguous. Between the trimmed V and J ends, which lost 6 bases and 0 bases, there was a span of 6 bases. Germline V lookup: CDR1 MNHEY, CDR2 SMNVEV (reference sequence). The CDR3 totals 14 residues. CDR3 residues: CASSPRSYNSPLHF. CDR3 nucleotide sequence: TGTGCCAGCAGCCCGCGCTCCTATAATTCACCCCTCCACTTT.

The chain employs TRBV5-4 and TRBJ1-1, with 10 bases that match TRBD1. The junction had 1 base not matched to a gene; V was cut back by 1 base and J by 4 bases. The CDR3 has 14 residues. Germline values: CDR1 SGHNT, CDR2 YYREEE (reference sequence). The CDR3 coding sequence is TGTGCCAGCAGCTTGAGGACAGGGGGCACTGAAGCTTTCTTT. It encodes CASSLRTGGTEAFF.

The chain joins TRBV5-4 to TRBJ2-7; 8 bases agree with TRBD1. From germline, CDR1 is SGHNT and CDR2 YYREEE (reference sequence). The CDR3 is made up of 14 amino acids. Trimming cost V 3 bases and J 2 bases; bases outside gene matches: 4. The CDR3 spells CASSSGQAPYEQYF. As DNA, the CDR3 is TGTGCCAGCAGCTCGGGACAGGCTCCCTACGAGCAGTACTTC.

The chain joins TRBV27 to TRBJ2-2, with 7 nucleotides matching TRBD2. This CDR3 is 16 amino acids long. The germline V gene encodes CDR1 MNHEY and CDR2 SMNVEV (reference sequence). Losses at the gene ends were 0 bases for V and 8 bases for J; bases not matched to a gene: 9. Here the CDR3 DNA reads TGTGCCAGCAGTTTATCGGGGGGGGTTTCAGGTGGGGAGCTGTTTTTT. Amino acids: CASSLSGGVSGGELFF.

J is TRBJ2-1 and V is TRBV5-1; 7 bases align to TRBD1. The CDR3 extends over 14 amino acids. The V gene's germline CDR1 is SGHRS and CDR2 YFSETQ. J was trimmed by 7 bases and V by 0 bases; bases with no gene match: 4. This CDR3 is CASSLETGRNEQFF. CDR3 coding DNA: TGCGCCAGCAGCTTGGAGACAGGGCGTAATGAGCAGTTCTTC.